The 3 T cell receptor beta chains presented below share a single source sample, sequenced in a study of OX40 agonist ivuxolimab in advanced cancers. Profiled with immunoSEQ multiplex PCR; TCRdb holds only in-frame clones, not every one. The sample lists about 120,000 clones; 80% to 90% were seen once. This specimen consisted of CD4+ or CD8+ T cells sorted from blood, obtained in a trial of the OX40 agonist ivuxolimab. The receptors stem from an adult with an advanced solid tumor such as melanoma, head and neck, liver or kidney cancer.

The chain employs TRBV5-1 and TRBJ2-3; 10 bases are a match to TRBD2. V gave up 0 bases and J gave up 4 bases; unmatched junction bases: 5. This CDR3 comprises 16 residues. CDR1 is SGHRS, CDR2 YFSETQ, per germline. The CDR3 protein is CASSLGSGGTPDTQYF. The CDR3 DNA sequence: TGCGCCAGCAGCTTGGGTAGCGGGGGGACCCCAGATACGCAGTATTTT.

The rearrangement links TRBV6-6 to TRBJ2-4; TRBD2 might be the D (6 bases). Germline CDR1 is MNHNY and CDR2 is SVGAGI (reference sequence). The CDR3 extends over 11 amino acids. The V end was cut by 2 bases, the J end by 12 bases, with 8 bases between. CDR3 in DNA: TGTGCCAGCAGTTACCGGGGGAATCAGTACTTC. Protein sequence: CASSYRGNQYF.

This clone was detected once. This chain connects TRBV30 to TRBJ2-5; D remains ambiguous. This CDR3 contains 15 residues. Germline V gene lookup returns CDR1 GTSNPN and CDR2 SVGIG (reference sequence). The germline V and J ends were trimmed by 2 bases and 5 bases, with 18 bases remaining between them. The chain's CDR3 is CAWSPPSPLRETQYF. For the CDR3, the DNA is TGTGCCTGGAGTCCCCCGAGTCCCCTAAGGGAGACCCAGTACTTC. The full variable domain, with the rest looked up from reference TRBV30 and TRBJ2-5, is SQTIHQWPATLVQPVGSPLSLECTVEGTSNPNLYWYRQAAGRGLQLLFYSVGIGQISSEVPQNLSASRPQDRQFILSSKKLLLSDSGFYLCAWSPPSPLRETQYFGPGTRLLVL.